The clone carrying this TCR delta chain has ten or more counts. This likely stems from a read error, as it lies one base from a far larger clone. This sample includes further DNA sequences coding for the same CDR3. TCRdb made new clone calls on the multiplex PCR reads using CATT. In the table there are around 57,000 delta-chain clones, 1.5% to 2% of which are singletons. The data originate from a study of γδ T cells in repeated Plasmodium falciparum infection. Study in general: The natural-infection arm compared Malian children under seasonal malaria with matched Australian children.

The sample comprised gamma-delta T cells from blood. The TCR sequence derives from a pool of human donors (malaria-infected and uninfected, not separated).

The chain's CDR3 is CALGELRLTFWGKTSYTDKLIF. DNA for the CDR3: TGTGCTCTTGGGGAACTAAGACTGACCTTCTGGGGGAAAACTAGCTACACTGATAAACTCATCTTT. The V call is TRDV1, the J call TRDJ1, with 8 bases identical to TRDD3. Germline CDR1 TSWWSYY, CDR2 QGS. The CDR3 is made up of 22 amino acids.